Listed here is a single T cell receptor beta chain. Its specificity is unknown. The entry originates in a study of T-cell memory formation after mild COVID-19. General study points: Second-wave clones reaching peak frequency on day 37 lacked confirmed SARS-CoV-2 specificity.

V lost 8 bases and J lost 4; bases outside the gene matches: 7. In germline, CDR1 is ENHRY, CDR2 SYGVKD. The CDR3 contains 13 residues. One entry per CDR3 protein results from TCRdb running MiXCR on the 5' RACE reads. The data show around 200,000 distinct CDR3 sequences, with 20% to 25% seen just once and more than 20% held by the top ten. The TCR sequence derives from an adult woman who had mild COVID-19 (a few samples of this study predate the infection). Cell type and time point are not known. V usage is TRBV10-3 and J usage is TRBJ2-5; 7 nucleotides align to TRBD2. Sequenced input: PBMCs or a T cell subset sorted from them (not recorded which). The CDR3 spells CAIGGVPPETQYF. CDR3 bases: TGTGCCATCGGGGGGGTTCCTCCAGAGACCCAGTACTTC.